Listed below are T cell receptor beta chains from one sample, sequenced in a study of vaccination and CD4 T cells after COVID-19. TCRdb analysed the PCR reads with MiXCR anew, one entry per CDR3 protein. The sample holds approximately 20,000 distinct CDR3 sequences, roughly 70% seen once. Antigens of these TCRs are unknown. Sequenced sample: CD4+ T cells from blood, cultured in vitro. Receptors originate from a human donor who had recovered from COVID-19. Both conserved end residues are part of each CDR3. The order of the fields is D gene, clone size, V gene, J gene, CDR3 DNA, CDR3 protein. A D gene is named only where the DNA matches it firmly. Part of the rows lack a size; the others show once, few, many or a class for expanded clones.

d_gene: -; abundance: -; v_gene: TRBV7-8; j_gene: TRBJ1-1; CDR3nt: TGTGCCAGCAGCTTAGGGCGGGGTAGAAGTACTGAAGCTTTCTTT; CDR3aa: CASSLGRGRSTEAFF
d_gene: TRBD1; abundance: -; v_gene: TRBV6-1; j_gene: TRBJ1-6; CDR3nt: TGTGCCAGCAGTCACCGGGACAGGGAATCACCCCTCCACTTT; CDR3aa: CASSHRDRESPLHF
d_gene: TRBD1; abundance: -; v_gene: TRBV7-2; j_gene: TRBJ1-1; CDR3nt: TGTGCCAGCAGCTTAGTGACAGGGAGATCCACTGAAGCTTTCTTT; CDR3aa: CASSLVTGRSTEAFF
d_gene: -; abundance: -; v_gene: TRBV7-9; j_gene: TRBJ1-4; CDR3nt: TGTGCCAGCAGTGAAAGGGGAGGAAAACTGTTTTTT; CDR3aa: CASSERGGKLFF
d_gene: TRBD1; abundance: once; v_gene: TRBV20-1; j_gene: TRBJ1-1; CDR3nt: TGCAGTGCTAGAGATAATAAATGGGGACAGATGAACACTGAAGCTTTCTTT; CDR3aa: CSARDNKWGQMNTEAFF
d_gene: -; abundance: large; v_gene: TRBV7-2; j_gene: TRBJ2-3; CDR3nt: TGTGCCAGCAGCCCGCGACTCGGGGAATCCACAGATACGCAGTATTTT; CDR3aa: CASSPRLGESTDTQYF
d_gene: -; abundance: -; v_gene: TRBV20-1; j_gene: TRBJ2-3; CDR3nt: TGCAGTGCTAGGGGCGCGACAGATACGCAGTATTTT; CDR3aa: CSARGATDTQYF
d_gene: TRBD1; abundance: -; v_gene: TRBV28; j_gene: TRBJ1-5; CDR3nt: TGTGCCAGCAGTCCCCCGGGACAGTATAGCAATCAGCCCCAGCATTTT; CDR3aa: CASSPPGQYSNQPQHF
d_gene: TRBD1; abundance: few; v_gene: TRBV27; j_gene: TRBJ1-5; CDR3nt: TGTGCCAGCAGTTCATCCGGGACAGGGTATCAGCCCCAGCATTTT; CDR3aa: CASSSSGTGYQPQHF
d_gene: -; abundance: few; v_gene: TRBV6-2/TRBV6-3; j_gene: TRBJ1-1; CDR3nt: TGTGCCAGCGGGCAGGGGATGAACACTGAAGCTTTCTTT; CDR3aa: CASGQGMNTEAFF
d_gene: TRBD1; abundance: once; v_gene: TRBV6-2/TRBV6-3; j_gene: TRBJ1-6; CDR3nt: TGTGCCAGCAGTACCGGGACAGCGAGTTATAATTCACCCCTCCACTTT; CDR3aa: CASSTGTASYNSPLHF
d_gene: TRBD2; abundance: -; v_gene: TRBV7-2; j_gene: TRBJ2-3; CDR3nt: TGTGCCAGCAGCTCGACCGGGACTAGCAAGCAGTATTTT; CDR3aa: CASSSTGTSKQYF
d_gene: TRBD1; abundance: -; v_gene: TRBV5-1; j_gene: TRBJ1-2; CDR3nt: TGCGCCAGCAGCTTGGGGGACAGGGGGCATGGCTACACCTTC; CDR3aa: CASSLGDRGHGYTF
d_gene: -; abundance: -; v_gene: TRBV29-1; j_gene: TRBJ2-7; CDR3nt: TGCAGCGTTGTTCCAGGACTCTACAATTCCTACGAGCAGTACTTC; CDR3aa: CSVVPGLYNSYEQYF
d_gene: TRBD1; abundance: -; v_gene: TRBV4-1; j_gene: TRBJ2-1; CDR3nt: TGTGCCAGCAGCCTCGGACGGGACAGGGTCTACAATGAGCAGTTCTTC; CDR3aa: CASSLGRDRVYNEQFF
d_gene: -; abundance: -; v_gene: TRBV2; j_gene: TRBJ2-2; CDR3nt: TGTGCCAGCGATGGGGGCGAGAACACCGGGGAGCTGTTTTTT; CDR3aa: CASDGGENTGELFF
d_gene: TRBD1; abundance: -; v_gene: TRBV30; j_gene: TRBJ1-2; CDR3nt: TGTGCCTGGAGTCCCCAACAGGGGGTAGGGTATGGCTACACCTTC; CDR3aa: CAWSPQQGVGYGYTF
d_gene: TRBD1; abundance: -; v_gene: TRBV7-2; j_gene: TRBJ1-4; CDR3nt: TGTGCCAGCAGCTTAGTAAAGCGGGGACAGGGCGGAGAAAAACTGTTTTTT; CDR3aa: CASSLVKRGQGGEKLFF